This is a list of T cell receptor beta chains from one sample in a study of T-cell reconstitution after alpha-beta-depleted transplantation in children. TCRdb processed the PCR reads anew with MiXCR; each CDR3 protein has one entry. This sample has 480,000 or so distinct CDR3 sequences, with under 12% found just once. Material: PBMCs, obtained before TCRalphabeta/CD19-depleted stem cell transplant. These receptors originate from a child aged 2-15 years with inherited bone marrow failure, due to receive a stem cell transplant. Each CDR3 is given with its conserved first and last residue. Expanded clones get a size class; other rows say once, few or many, or leave the size out.

cdr3_aa clone_size v_call
CASSPACFWGNTIYF NA TRBV21-1
CASSVEAGTYTDTQYF NA TRBV9
CATSDALWGGTDTQYF few TRBV24-1
CATSDSRQGYSNQPQHF many TRBV24-1
CASSLAQASDTQYF many TRBV7-2
CSARDLRWGTWDYNEQFF many TRBV20-1
CASSATGGDYGYTF NA TRBV18
CASSLEGASTEAFF many TRBV7-9
CASSGHRGLIETQYF many TRBV7-2
CSALSPLAGDYEQYF many TRBV20-1
CASSATWDRKNIQYF many TRBV28
CASSYGLAAPIYQQYF NA TRBV27
CASSFASGDTQYF many TRBV5-1
CASSSGTGLNTEAFF few TRBV5-1
CASSPDGQGTQAFF many TRBV18
CSVGQGATEAFF many TRBV29-1
CSAREPARGGDIQYF NA TRBV20-1
CASSKRQGVYEQYF few TRBV18
CASGSGTPNYGYTF few TRBV25-1
CASSLAVGQGPGELFF many TRBV7-9
CASGDSTDTQYF many TRBV11-2
CATSRLESYEQYF many TRBV15
CASSLGQAQETQYF many TRBV5-1
CASSLYPGQARGAQYF many TRBV7-2
CASSNRAGGYTF NA TRBV27
CASTSGGYEQYF many TRBV28
CASRLAGAYNEQFF many TRBV28
CASSYSSENNEQFF many TRBV6-5
CASSLGGTRANQPQHF many TRBV7-9
CARPSGTTSTGELFF few TRBV12-3/TRBV12-4
CASSQEGRIHEQYF many TRBV3-1
CASSQASRFNEQFF many TRBV4-2
CSARVTGQVSNEQFF many TRBV20-1
CSVDVGPNGYTF NA TRBV29-1
CSARVGQGSEPYF once TRBV20-1
CASSFGSDSYEQYF many TRBV28
CATSDPGTGGGTDTQYF few TRBV24-1
CASSLTPWGSTDTQYF many TRBV7-8
CASTPTGQSYPNQPQHF few TRBV27
CASSWTPRVGNEQFF many TRBV12-3/TRBV12-4
CASSLGSPKNIQYF many TRBV5-1
CASSQGGGEQYF few TRBV7-6
CASRQPRDRGYEQYF NA TRBV27
CASTRNEGALGSTSPLHF few TRBV25-1
CASSPGARYGYTF many TRBV6-6
CASSRQRGSSYEQYF many TRBV4-2
CASSFHSLTDTQYF many TRBV12-3/TRBV12-4